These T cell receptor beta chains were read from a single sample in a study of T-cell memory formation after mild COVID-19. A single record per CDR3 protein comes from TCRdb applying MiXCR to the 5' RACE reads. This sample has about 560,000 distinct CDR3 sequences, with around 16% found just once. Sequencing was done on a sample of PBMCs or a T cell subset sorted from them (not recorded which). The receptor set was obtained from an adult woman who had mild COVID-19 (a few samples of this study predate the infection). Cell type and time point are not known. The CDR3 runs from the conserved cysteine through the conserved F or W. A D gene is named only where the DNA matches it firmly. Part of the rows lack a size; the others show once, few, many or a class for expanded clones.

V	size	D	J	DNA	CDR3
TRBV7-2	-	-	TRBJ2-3	TGTGCCAGCAGCCTATATAGGGCGGGGACAGATACGCAGTATTTT	CASSLYRAGTDTQYF
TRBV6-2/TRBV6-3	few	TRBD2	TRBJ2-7	TGTGCCAGCAGATTAGCGGGAGGAAGGGAGCAGTACTTC	CASRLAGGREQYF
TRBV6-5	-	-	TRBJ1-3	TGTGCCAGCAGTTACTCGTGGTCCTCTGGAAACACCATATATTTT	CASSYSWSSGNTIYF
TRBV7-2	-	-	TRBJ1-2	TGTGCCATTTTGTGGGGAGGCTATGGCTACACCTTC	CAILWGGYGYTF
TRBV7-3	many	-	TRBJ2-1	TGTGCCAGCGGTACAGGATTCTACAATGAGCAGTTCTTC	CASGTGFYNEQFF
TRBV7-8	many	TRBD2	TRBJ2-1	TGTGCCAGCAGCTTGAGCCCTAGCGGGAGGGCCGTGAATGAGCAGTTCTTC	CASSLSPSGRAVNEQFF
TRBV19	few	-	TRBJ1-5	TGTGCCAGTAGTATGAGGGAGGGGGGCGCGGGCAATCAGCCCCAGCATTTT	CASSMREGGAGNQPQHF
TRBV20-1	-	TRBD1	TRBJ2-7	TGCAGTCTCCCGGGACAGGGGGAATACGAGCAGTACTTC	CSLPGQGEYEQYF
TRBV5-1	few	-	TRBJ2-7	TGCGCCAGCAGCCCGGGCCTTTCTTCCAGCTCCTACGAGCAGTACTTC	CASSPGLSSSSYEQYF
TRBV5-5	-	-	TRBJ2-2	TGTGCCAGCAGCTTGCCCTGGTCCACCGGGGAGCTGTTTTTT	CASSLPWSTGELFF
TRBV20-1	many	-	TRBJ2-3	TGCAGTGCTAGCTCGAGGGCAGGGGGCACAGATACGCAGTATTTT	CSASSRAGGTDTQYF
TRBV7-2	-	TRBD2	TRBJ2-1	TGTGCCAGCAGCCTCATAGCGGGAGGGGCTGAGCAGTTCTTC	CASSLIAGGAEQFF
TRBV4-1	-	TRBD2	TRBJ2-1	TGCGCCAGCAGCCAAGTCTCCAATTATGTAGCGGGGATGGTCTATGAGCAGTTCTTC	CASSQVSNYVAGMVYEQFF
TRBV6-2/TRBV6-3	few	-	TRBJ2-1	TGTGCCAGCAGTTACAGGGCCATAGATGAGCAGTTCTTC	CASSYRAIDEQFF
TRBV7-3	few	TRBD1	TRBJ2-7	TGTGCCAGCAGCTCTGGGACAGGGGGAGGGGAGCAGTACTTC	CASSSGTGGGEQYF
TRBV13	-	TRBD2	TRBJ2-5	TGTGCCAGCAGCTTCTCGCAGGAGCGGGGGGCACAAGAGACCCAGTACTTC	CASSFSQERGAQETQYF
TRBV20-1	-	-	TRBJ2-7	TGCAGTGCTAGAGATATCGGGACATGGGCCTACGAGCAGTACTTC	CSARDIGTWAYEQYF
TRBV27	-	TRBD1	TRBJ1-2	TGTGCCAGCAGGAACCGGGACAGGGGGGATGGCTATGGCTACACCTTC	CASRNRDRGDGYGYTF
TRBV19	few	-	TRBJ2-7	TGTGCCAGTAGTACTAGGACACATACCTACGAGCAGTACTTC	CASSTRTHTYEQYF
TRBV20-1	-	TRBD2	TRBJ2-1	TGCAGTGCTCCCCTTAGCGGGAGCTCCTACAATGAGCAGTTCTTC	CSAPLSGSSYNEQFF
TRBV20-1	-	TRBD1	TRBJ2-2	TGCAGTGCTTACGGGACAGGGAGGGCAAGCGGGGAGCTGTTTTTT	CSAYGTGRASGELFF
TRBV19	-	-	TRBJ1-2	TGTGCCAGTAGTATAACTCTCAGGGAGATCTATGGCTACACCTTC	CASSITLREIYGYTF
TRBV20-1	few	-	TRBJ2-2	TGCAGTGTCCGAGACAGGAGACACACCGGGGAGCTGTTTTTT	CSVRDRRHTGELFF
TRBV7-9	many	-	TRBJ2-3	TGTGCCAGCAGCTTAGGCAGACGCACAGATACGCAGTATTTT	CASSLGRRTDTQYF
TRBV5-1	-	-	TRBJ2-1	TGCGCCAGCAGCTTGGAGCCGGGACTCCCAATTGGGGATGAGCAGTTCTTC	CASSLEPGLPIGDEQFF
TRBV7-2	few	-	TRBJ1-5	TGTGCCAGCAGCCCAACCCAGGTTAAGCAGCCCCAGCATTTT	CASSPTQVKQPQHF
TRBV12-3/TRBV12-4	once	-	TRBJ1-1	TGTGCCAGCAGTTTAGTTGGGCGAGCTTTCTTT	CASSLVGRAFF
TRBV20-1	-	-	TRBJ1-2	TGCAGTGTTCAGGGGACAAATGGCTACACCTTC	CSVQGTNGYTF
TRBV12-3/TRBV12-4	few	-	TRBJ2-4	TGTGCCAGCAGTTCCCCCTCCCGGGGATCCGTGGACATTCAGTACTTC	CASSSPSRGSVDIQYF
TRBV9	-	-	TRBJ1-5	TGTGCCAGCAGCGTAGATGGTTGGAACAATCAGCCCCAGCATTTT	CASSVDGWNNQPQHF
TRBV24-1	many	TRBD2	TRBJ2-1	TGTGCCACCAGTGGGGGGGCTGGCACGACTAGCGGGAGCTATGAGCAGTTCTTC	CATSGGAGTTSGSYEQFF
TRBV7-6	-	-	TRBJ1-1	TGTGCCAGCAGTCCTCATCACACTGAAGCTTTCTTT	CASSPHHTEAFF
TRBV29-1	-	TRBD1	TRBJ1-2	TGCAGCGCTTCGACAGGGGATAACTATGGCTACACCTTC	CSASTGDNYGYTF
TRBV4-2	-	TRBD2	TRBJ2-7	TGTGCCAGCAGCCAAGAAGGTTCACTAGCGGGAGGGCGGTACGAGCAGTACTTC	CASSQEGSLAGGRYEQYF
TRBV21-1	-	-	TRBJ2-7	TGTGCCAGACCCGGGACAGGGAACGAGCAGTACTTC	CARPGTGNEQYF
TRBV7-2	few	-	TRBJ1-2	TGTGCCAGCAGCTCCACGGTAACAGGGTTCAACGGCTACACCTTC	CASSSTVTGFNGYTF
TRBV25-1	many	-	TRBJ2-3	TGTGCCAGCAGTGAATGGGCGGGATTTAGCACAGATACGCAGTATTTT	CASSEWAGFSTDTQYF
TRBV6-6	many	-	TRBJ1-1	TGTGCCAGCAGTTACTACAGCCCGGCGAGCACCATAAACAGGCGAATGAACACTGAAGCTTTCTTT	CASSYYSPASTINRRMNTEAFF
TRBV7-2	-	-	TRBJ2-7	TGTGCCAGCAGCTACCTGGGTCCGGACTACGAGCAGTACTTC	CASSYLGPDYEQYF
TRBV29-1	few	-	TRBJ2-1	TGCAGCGTTATACGGGGGGCTAGGTACAATGAGCAGTTCTTC	CSVIRGARYNEQFF
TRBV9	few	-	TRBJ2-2	TGTGCCAGCAGCGTCCTGCCGGACGGGGAGCTGTTTTTT	CASSVLPDGELFF
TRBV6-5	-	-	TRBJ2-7	TGTGCCAGCAGAGCCCCGGGACGGAGCTCCTACGAGCAGTACTTC	CASRAPGRSSYEQYF